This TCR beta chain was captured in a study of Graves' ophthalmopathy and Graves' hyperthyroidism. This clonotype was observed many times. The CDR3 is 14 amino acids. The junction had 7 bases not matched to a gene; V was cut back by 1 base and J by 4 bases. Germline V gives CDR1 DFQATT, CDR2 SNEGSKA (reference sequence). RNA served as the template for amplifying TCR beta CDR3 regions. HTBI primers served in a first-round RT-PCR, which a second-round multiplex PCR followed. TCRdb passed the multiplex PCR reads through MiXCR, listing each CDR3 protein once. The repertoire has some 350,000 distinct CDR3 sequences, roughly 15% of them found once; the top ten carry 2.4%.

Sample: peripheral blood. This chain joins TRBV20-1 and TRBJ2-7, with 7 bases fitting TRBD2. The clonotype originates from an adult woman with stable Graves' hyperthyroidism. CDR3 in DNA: TGCAGTGCTAGAGCCGGGACCGGGAGGTACGAGCAGTACTTC. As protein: CSARAGTGRYEQYF.